Many counts were recorded for the clone carrying this T cell receptor (beta chain). Its specificity is not known. The source of the sample is a study of T cells in Graves' hyperthyroidism and ophthalmopathy. Whole-study results and caveats: Ophthalmopathy was distinguished from stable hyperthyroidism by 13 V-J signatures.

The PBMCs were taken from around 9 ml of fresh peripheral blood. Deletions cut 6 bases from V and 0 bases from J, with 15 bases between. The CDR3 is 14 residues long. Germline assignment: CDR1 DFQATT and CDR2 SNEGSKA (reference sequence). There were TCR beta CDR3 regions amplified from RNA transcripts. A set of HTBI primers served as the primers for a first-round RT-PCR of the TCR CDR3. Via MiXCR, TCRdb re-called the multiplex PCR reads, giving one row per CDR3 protein. This sample has fewer than 550,000 distinct CDR3 sequences, with roughly 24% found just once. The chain couples TRBV20-1 to TRBJ2-7; the D is unclear. The clonotype comes from a woman aged 30 to 39 with Graves' ophthalmopathy. Sample: blood. CDR3 amino acids: CSATGTGSSYEQYF. The CDR3 DNA reads TGCAGTGCAACGGGTACCGGCTCCTCCTACGAGCAGTACTTC.